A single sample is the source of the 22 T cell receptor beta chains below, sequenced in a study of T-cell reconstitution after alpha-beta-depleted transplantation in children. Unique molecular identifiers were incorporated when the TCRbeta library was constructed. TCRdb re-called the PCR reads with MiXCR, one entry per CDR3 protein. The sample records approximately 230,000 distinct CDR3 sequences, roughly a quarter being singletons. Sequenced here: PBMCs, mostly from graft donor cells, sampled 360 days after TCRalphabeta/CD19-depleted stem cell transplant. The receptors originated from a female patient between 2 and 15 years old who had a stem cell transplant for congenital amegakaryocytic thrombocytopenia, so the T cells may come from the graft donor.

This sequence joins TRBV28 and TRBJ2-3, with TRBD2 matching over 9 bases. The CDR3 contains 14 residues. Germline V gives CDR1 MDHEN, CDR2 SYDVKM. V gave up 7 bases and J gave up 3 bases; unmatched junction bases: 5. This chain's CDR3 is CASTLAGRTDTQYF. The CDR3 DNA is TGTGCCAGCACGCTAGCGGGGAGAACAGATACGCAGTATTTT.

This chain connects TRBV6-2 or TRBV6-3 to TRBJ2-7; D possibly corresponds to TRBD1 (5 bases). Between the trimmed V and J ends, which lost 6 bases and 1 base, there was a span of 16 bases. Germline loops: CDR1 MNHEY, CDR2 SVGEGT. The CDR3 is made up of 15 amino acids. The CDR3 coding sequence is TGTGCCAGCAGGCTCTATATGACAGATTCCTACGAGCAGTACTTC. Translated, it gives CASRLYMTDSYEQYF.

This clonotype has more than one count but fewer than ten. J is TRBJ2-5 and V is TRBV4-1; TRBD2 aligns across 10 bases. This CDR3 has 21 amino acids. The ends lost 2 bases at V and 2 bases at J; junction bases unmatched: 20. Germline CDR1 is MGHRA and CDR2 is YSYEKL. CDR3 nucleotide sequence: TGCGCCAGCAGCCAATCAGGGACACTAGCGGGACGACCTCTCCTGCAAGAGACCCAGTACTTC. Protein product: CASSQSGTLAGRPLLQETQYF.

CDR3 bases: TGTGCCAGCAGTGGGCCCACTAGCGGGTATTACAATGAGCAGTTCTTC. Residues: CASSGPTSGYYNEQFF. The J gene is TRBJ2-1, the V gene TRBV2, with 9 nucleotides matching TRBD2. Germline loops: CDR1 SNHLY, CDR2 FYNNEI. The length of the CDR3 is 16 residues. J was trimmed by 4 bases and V by 4 bases; bases with no gene match: 8.

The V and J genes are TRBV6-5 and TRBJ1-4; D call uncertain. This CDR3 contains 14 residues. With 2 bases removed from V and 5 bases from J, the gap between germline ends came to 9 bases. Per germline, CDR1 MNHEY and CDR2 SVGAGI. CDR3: CASSYGYPNEKLFF. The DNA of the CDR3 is TGTGCCAGCAGTTACGGGTACCCCAATGAAAAACTGTTTTTT.

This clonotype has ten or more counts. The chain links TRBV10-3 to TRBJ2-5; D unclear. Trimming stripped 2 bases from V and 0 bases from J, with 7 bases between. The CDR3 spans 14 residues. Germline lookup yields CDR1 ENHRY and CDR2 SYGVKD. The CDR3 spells CAISEAADQETQYF. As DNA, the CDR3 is TGTGCCATCAGTGAGGCGGCAGACCAAGAGACCCAGTACTTC.

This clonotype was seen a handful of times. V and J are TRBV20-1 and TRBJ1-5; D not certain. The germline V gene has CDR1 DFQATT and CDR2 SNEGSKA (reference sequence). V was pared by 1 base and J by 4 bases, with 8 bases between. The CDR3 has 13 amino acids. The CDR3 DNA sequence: TGCAGTGCTAGAGGGGAACTTAATCAGCCCCAGCATTTT. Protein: CSARGELNQPQHF.

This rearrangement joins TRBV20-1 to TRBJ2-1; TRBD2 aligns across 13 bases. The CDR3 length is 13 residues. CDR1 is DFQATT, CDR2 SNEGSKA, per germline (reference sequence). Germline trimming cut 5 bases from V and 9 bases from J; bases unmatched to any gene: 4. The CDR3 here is CSAERTSGGEQFF. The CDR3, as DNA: TGCAGTGCTGAAAGGACTAGCGGGGGTGAGCAGTTCTTC.

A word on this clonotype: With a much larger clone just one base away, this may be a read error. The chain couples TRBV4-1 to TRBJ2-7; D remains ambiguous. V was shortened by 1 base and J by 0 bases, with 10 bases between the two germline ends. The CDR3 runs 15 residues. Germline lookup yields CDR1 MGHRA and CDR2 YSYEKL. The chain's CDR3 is CASSQVSAVSYEQYF. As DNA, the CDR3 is TGCGCCAGCAGCCAAGTTTCCGCGGTCTCCTACGAGCAGTACTTC.

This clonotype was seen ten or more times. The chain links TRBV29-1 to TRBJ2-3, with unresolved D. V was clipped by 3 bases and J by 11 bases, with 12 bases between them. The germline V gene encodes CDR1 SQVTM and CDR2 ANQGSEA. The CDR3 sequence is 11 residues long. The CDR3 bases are TGCAGCGTTGATTCAGGCTCAGGGCAGTATTTT. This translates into CSVDSGSGQYF.

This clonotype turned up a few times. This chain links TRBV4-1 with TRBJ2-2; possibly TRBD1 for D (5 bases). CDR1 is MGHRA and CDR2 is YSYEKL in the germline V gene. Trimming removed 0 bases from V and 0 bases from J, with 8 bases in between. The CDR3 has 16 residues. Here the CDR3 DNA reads TGCGCCAGCAGCCAAGATGGGGCCCCGAACACCGGGGAGCTGTTTTTT. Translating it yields CASSQDGAPNTGELFF.

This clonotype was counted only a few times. CDR3 region: CASSLARGTGKNQPQHF. The CDR3, as DNA: TGTGCCAGCAGTTTAGCGCGGGGGACAGGCAAAAATCAGCCCCAGCATTTT. The chain combines TRBV12-3 or TRBV12-4 with TRBJ1-5; 8 nucleotides agree with TRBD1. The trim removed 0 bases at V and 4 bases at J, leaving 8 bases unmatched. The CDR3 has 17 residues.

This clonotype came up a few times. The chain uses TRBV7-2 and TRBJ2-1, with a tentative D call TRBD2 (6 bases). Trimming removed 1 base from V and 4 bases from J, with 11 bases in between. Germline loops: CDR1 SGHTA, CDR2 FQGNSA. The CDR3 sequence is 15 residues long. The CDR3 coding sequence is TGTGCCAGCAGCTTAGACGGGGGAGTTTACAATGAGCAGTTCTTC. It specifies CASSLDGGVYNEQFF.

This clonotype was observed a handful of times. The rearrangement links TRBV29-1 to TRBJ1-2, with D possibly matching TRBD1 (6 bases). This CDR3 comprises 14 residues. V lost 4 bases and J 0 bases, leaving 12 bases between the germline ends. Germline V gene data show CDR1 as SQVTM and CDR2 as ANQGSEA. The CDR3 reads CSVVARGTNYGYTF. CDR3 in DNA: TGCAGCGTTGTCGCCAGGGGAACTAACTATGGCTACACCTTC. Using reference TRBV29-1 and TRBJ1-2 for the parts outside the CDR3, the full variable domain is SAVISQKPSRDICQRGTSLTIQCQVDSQVTMMFWYRQQPGQSLTLIATANQGSEATYESGFVIDKFPISRPNLTFSTLTVSNMSPEDSSIYLCSVVARGTNYGYTFGSGTRLTVV.

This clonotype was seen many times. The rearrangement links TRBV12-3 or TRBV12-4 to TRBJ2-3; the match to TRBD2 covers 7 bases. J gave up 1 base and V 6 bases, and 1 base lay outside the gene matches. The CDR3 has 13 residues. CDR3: CASRSGGTDTQYF. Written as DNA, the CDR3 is TGTGCCAGCAGAAGCGGGGGCACAGATACGCAGTATTTT.

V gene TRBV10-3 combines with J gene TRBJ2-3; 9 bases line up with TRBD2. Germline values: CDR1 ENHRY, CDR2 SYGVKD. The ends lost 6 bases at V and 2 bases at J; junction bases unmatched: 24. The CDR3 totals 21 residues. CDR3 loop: CAISGLKGLAGVPGITDTQYF. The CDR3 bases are TGTGCCATCAGCGGCCTAAAGGGACTAGCTGGTGTGCCTGGGATCACAGATACGCAGTATTTT.

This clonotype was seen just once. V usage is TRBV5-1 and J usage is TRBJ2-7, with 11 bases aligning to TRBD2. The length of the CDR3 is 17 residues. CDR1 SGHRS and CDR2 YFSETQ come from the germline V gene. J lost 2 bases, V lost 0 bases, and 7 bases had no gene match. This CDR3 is CASSLGKTSGGPYEQYF. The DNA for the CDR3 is TGCGCCAGCAGCTTGGGGAAAACTAGCGGGGGCCCCTACGAGCAGTACTTC.

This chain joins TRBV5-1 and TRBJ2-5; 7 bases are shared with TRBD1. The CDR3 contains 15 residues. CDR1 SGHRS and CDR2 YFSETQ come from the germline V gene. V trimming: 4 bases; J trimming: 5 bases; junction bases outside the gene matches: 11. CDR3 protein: CASSMTDRRKETQYF. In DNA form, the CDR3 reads TGCGCCAGCAGCATGACGGACAGGAGGAAGGAGACCCAGTACTTC.

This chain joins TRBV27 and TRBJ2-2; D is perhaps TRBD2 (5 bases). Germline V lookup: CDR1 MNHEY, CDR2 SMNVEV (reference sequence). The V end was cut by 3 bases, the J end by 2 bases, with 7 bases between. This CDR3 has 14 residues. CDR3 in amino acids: CASSFGVNTGELFF. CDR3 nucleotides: TGTGCCAGCAGTTTCGGGGTCAACACCGGGGAGCTGTTTTTT.

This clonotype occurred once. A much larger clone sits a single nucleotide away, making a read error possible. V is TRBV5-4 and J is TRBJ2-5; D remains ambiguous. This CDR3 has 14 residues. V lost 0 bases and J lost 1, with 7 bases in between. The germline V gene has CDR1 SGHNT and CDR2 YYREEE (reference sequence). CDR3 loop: CASSLGPVQETQYF. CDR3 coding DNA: TGTGCCAGCAGCTTGGGGCCAGTCCAAGAGACCCAGTACTTC.

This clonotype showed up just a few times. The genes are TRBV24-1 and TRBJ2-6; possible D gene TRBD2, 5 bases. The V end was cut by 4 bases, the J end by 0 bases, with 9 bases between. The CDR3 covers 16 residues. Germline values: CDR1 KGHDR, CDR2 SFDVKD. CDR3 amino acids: CATSDWRTSGANVLTF. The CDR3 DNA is TGTGCCACCAGTGACTGGAGGACCTCTGGGGCCAACGTCCTGACTTTC.

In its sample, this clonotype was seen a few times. The chain's CDR3 is CASSVGGLRQETQYF. The CDR3 nucleotides read TGTGCCAGCAGCGTAGGAGGTCTAAGACAAGAGACCCAGTACTTC. The chain recombines TRBV9 with TRBJ2-5; the D is unclear. CDR1 and CDR2 (germline): SGDLS, YYNGEE. With 0 bases removed from V and 2 bases from J, the gap between germline ends came to 11 bases. The CDR3 totals 15 residues.